The sequence of this T cell receptor beta chain was determined in a study of identical twins. A single record per CDR3 protein comes from TCRdb applying MiXCR to the 5' RACE reads. The sample has 420,000 or so distinct CDR3 sequences; under 20% are singletons. Sequenced input: naive T cells sorted from blood. The TCR comes from a man aged 50 to 59 in good health.

CDR3 bases: TGTGCCAGCAGCTTCACCGGGACAGGGGTTCCCGAGCAGTACTTC. Protein: CASSFTGTGVPEQYF. The chain carries TRBV7-2 and TRBJ2-7; 10 nucleotides agree with TRBD1. Germline V gene sequence: CDR1 SGHTA, CDR2 FQGNSA. This CDR3 spans 15 amino acids. The V and J ends lost 3 bases and 6 bases, in that order; junction bases with no gene match: 8.